Each of the 32 T cell receptor beta chains below was sequenced from the same sample in a study of T-cell memory formation after mild COVID-19 (dated by TCRdb to the early 2020s). Library method: 5' RACE. These reads were obtained on an Illumina NovaSeq 6000. TCRdb redid the processing of the public reads, applying fastp at Q25 and MiXCR, and retained in-frame beta chains. Entries that share a CDR3 protein sequence are merged under the most common genes and DNA. The sample profile shows about 450,000 distinct CDR3 sequences; roughly a quarter of them were found once. The top ten clones comprise around 13% of the sample. The sequenced sample was PBMCs or a T cell subset sorted from them (not recorded which). Source of these receptors: an adult woman who had mild COVID-19 (a few samples of this study predate the infection). The sample titles of this study are shuffled in the database, so cell type and time point are left out; the donor was told from shared clones.

This chain links TRBV5-1 with TRBJ2-1; D call uncertain. Trimming removed 4 bases at V and 1 base at J, with 9 bases between. There are 14 residues in the CDR3. Germline CDR1 and CDR2: SGHRS and YFSETQ. CDR3 sequence: CASSVDLSYNEQFF. The CDR3 coding sequence is TGCGCCAGCAGCGTCGACTTATCCTACAATGAGCAGTTCTTC. The entire variable domain, with the rest obtained from reference TRBV5-1 and TRBJ2-1, is as follows: KAGVTQTPRYLIKTRGQQVTLSCSPISGHRSVSWYQQTPGQGLQFLFEYFSETQRNKGNFPGRFSGRQFSNSRSEMNVSTLELGDSALYLCASSVDLSYNEQFFGPGTRLTVL.

V and J are TRBV24-1 and TRBJ2-1; 9 nucleotides match TRBD2. CDR1 is KGHDR and CDR2 is SFDVKD in the germline V gene. The CDR3 is made up of 15 amino acids. Trimming took 5 bases from V and 9 from J; bases not matched to a gene: 10. This CDR3 reads CATSARGGASREQFF. In nucleotides, the CDR3 is TGTGCCACCAGTGCACGCGGGGGGGCAAGTCGTGAGCAGTTCTTC.

The rearrangement joins TRBV4-3 to TRBJ2-1, with D possibly matching TRBD1 (6 bases). The CDR3 is 14 amino acids. The V gene lost 4 bases and the J gene lost 5 bases, with 12 bases spanning the gap. Germline V gene data show CDR1 as LGHNA and CDR2 as YSLEER. CDR3 sequence: CASSPGTNHNEQFF. The CDR3 nucleotides are TGCGCCAGCAGCCCCGGGACAAACCACAATGAGCAGTTCTTC.

This chain's CDR3 is CASSVAFSGRAQFDAGELFF. CDR3 coding DNA: TGTGCCAGCAGCGTAGCTTTCAGCGGGAGGGCCCAGTTTGACGCCGGGGAGCTGTTTTTT. The V gene is TRBV9, the J gene TRBJ2-2, with 10 bases that match TRBD2. Trimming took 0 bases from V and 6 from J; bases not matched to a gene: 17. This CDR3 region has 20 residues. Germline CDR1 and CDR2: SGDLS and YYNGEE. The complete variable domain, with remaining parts taken from reference TRBV9 and TRBJ2-2, reads DSGVTQTPKHLITATGQRVTLRCSPRSGDLSVYWYQQSLDQGLQFLIQYYNGEERAKGNILERFSAQQFPDLHSELNLSSLELGDSALYFCASSVAFSGRAQFDAGELFFGEGSRLTVL.

Written as DNA, the CDR3 is TGTGCCACCAGTGGTGCCGAGGGGACAGGCCCCTTTGGGGGGTACAATGAGCAGTTCTTC. Encoded protein: CATSGAEGTGPFGGYNEQFF. The rearrangement uses TRBV24-1 and TRBJ2-1; TRBD1 aligns across 8 bases. CDR3 length: 20 amino acids. The germline V gene encodes CDR1 KGHDR and CDR2 SFDVKD. The junction had 21 bases not matched to a gene; V was cut back by 5 bases and J by 4 bases.

There are a few counts of this clonotype. The chain is built from TRBV29-1 and TRBJ2-5; 8 bases agree with TRBD1. The CDR3 length is 13 residues. Germline CDR1 reads SQVTM; CDR2 reads ANQGSEA. After removal of 7 bases from V and 5 bases from J, the junction contained 9 bases not matched to a gene. CDR3 region: CSAQGVIGETQYF. The CDR3 nucleotides read TGCAGCGCACAGGGGGTGATCGGGGAGACCCAGTACTTC. Full variable domain (rest looked up from reference TRBV29-1 and TRBJ2-5): SAVISQKPSRDICQRGTSLTIQCQVDSQVTMMFWYRQQPGQSLTLIATANQGSEATYESGFVIDKFPISRPNLTFSTLTVSNMSPEDSSIYLCSAQGVIGETQYFGPGTRLLVL.

This clonotype was counted between two and nine times. The genes are TRBV20-1 and TRBJ2-7, with TRBD1 matching 10 bases. Germline V gives CDR1 DFQATT, CDR2 SNEGSKA (reference sequence). CDR3 length: 14 residues. Losses at the gene ends were 4 bases for V and 7 bases for J; bases not matched to a gene: 10. In DNA form, the CDR3 reads TGCAGTGCTACTTCCGGGACAGGGGCTGGGGAGCAGTACTTC. Its protein is CSATSGTGAGEQYF.

The table lists this clonotype with a few counts. The rearrangement links TRBV25-1 to TRBJ2-4; tentative D call: TRBD2 (6 bases). V was clipped by 2 bases and J by 0 bases, with 8 bases between them. Germline V gene data show CDR1 as MGHDK and CDR2 as SYGVNS. This CDR3 comprises 15 residues. The CDR3 region is CASSERGVAKNIQYF. The CDR3 DNA reads as TGTGCCAGCAGTGAACGCGGGGTAGCCAAAAACATTCAGTACTTC.

This chain links TRBV2 with TRBJ1-2; 8 positions agree with TRBD1. Losses at the gene ends were 6 bases for V and 4 bases for J; bases not matched to a gene: 10. This CDR3 contains 15 residues. Per the germline V gene, CDR1 is SNHLY and CDR2 is FYNNEI. The DNA for the CDR3 is TGTGCCAGCAGCGACCGAACACAGGGGGTCTATGGCTACACCTTC. Translating gives CASSDRTQGVYGYTF.

The rearrangement joins TRBV5-4 to TRBJ2-3; D gene ambiguous. V was cut by 4 bases and J by 3 bases, with 9 bases left in between. This CDR3 is built from 13 residues. Germline V gene sequence: CDR1 SGHNT, CDR2 YYREEE (reference sequence). CDR3 bases: TGTGCCAGCAGCACGTCCCGAACAGATACGCAGTATTTT. Amino acids: CASSTSRTDTQYF.

The chain joins TRBV7-9 to TRBJ2-2; 7 nucleotides line up with TRBD1. After removal of 8 bases from V and 1 base from J, the junction contained 10 bases not matched to a gene. CDR3 length: 16 residues. Germline CDR1 SEHNR, CDR2 FQNEAQ (reference sequence). CDR3 residues: CASLWTGHMNTGELFF. Here the CDR3 DNA reads TGTGCCAGCCTATGGACAGGACATATGAACACCGGGGAGCTGTTTTTT.

The CDR3 region is CATSDYGTGGGNEQFF. Here the CDR3 DNA reads TGTGCCACCAGTGATTATGGGACAGGAGGTGGCAATGAGCAGTTCTTC. The chain joins TRBV24-1 to TRBJ2-1; TRBD1 agrees at 8 bases. The V gene's germline CDR1 is KGHDR and CDR2 SFDVKD. The CDR3 has 16 residues. Unmatched junction bases numbered 8, after V lost 2 bases and J lost 6 bases.

This clonotype has more than one count but fewer than ten. V is TRBV6-6 and J is TRBJ2-7, with TRBD2 matching 10 bases. CDR1 and CDR2 from the germline V gene are MNHNY and SVGAGI (reference sequence). This CDR3 region has 15 residues. The ends lost 6 bases at V and 7 bases at J; junction bases unmatched: 12. CDR3 sequence (DNA): TGTGCCAGCAGACCCGGGCTAGCGGGAGTGGGTGAGCAGTACTTC. Translation: CASRPGLAGVGEQYF.

This clonotype was picked up a small number of times. The chain joins TRBV7-9 to TRBJ2-7; the match to TRBD2 covers 9 bases. CDR3 length equals 14 residues. Looked up from germline, CDR1 is SEHNR and CDR2 is FQNEAQ (reference sequence). V was pared by 5 bases and J by 3 bases, with 5 bases of the junction left unmatched. This chain's CDR3 is CASSHGTSFYEQYF. The CDR3 nucleotides are TGTGCCAGCAGCCACGGGACTAGCTTCTACGAGCAGTACTTC.

This clonotype was counted between two and nine times. The chain is built from TRBV3-1 and TRBJ2-3; D may be TRBD2 (6 bases). The germline CDR1 and CDR2 sequences are LGHDT and YNNKEL (reference sequence). Trimming pared 4 bases from V and 2 bases from J, leaving 13 bases between. This CDR3 contains 15 residues. The CDR3 bases are TGTGCCAGCAGCCCCCGAGCGGGCCTCACAGATACGCAGTATTTT. It codes for CASSPRAGLTDTQYF.

The chain uses TRBV29-1 and TRBJ1-1; 8 nucleotides match TRBD1. Looked up from germline, CDR1 is SQVTM and CDR2 is ANQGSEA. The CDR3 has 14 amino acids. J was trimmed by 5 bases and V by 4 bases; bases with no gene match: 9. The CDR3 nucleotides are TGCAGCGTTGCCCAGGGGGCGAGAGGGACTGAAGCTTTCTTT. Protein sequence: CSVAQGARGTEAFF.

V is TRBV3-1 and J is TRBJ1-4, with D possibly TRBD1 on 5 matching bases. V lost 3 bases to trimming and J lost 5 bases, with 13 bases between them. Germline CDR1 and CDR2: LGHDT and YNNKEL (reference sequence). The length of the CDR3 is 15 residues. CDR3 sequence (DNA): TGTGCCAGCAGCCAGCCGGGACGGGAAAATGAAAAACTGTTTTTT. It is translated as CASSQPGRENEKLFF.

The rearrangement joins TRBV3-1 to TRBJ2-1, with 10 bases aligning to TRBD1. The V and J ends lost 0 bases and 6 bases, in that order; junction bases with no gene match: 5. The germline CDR1 and CDR2 sequences are LGHDT and YNNKEL (reference sequence). The CDR3 length is 16 residues. The CDR3 protein is CASSQDLRQGANEQFF. The CDR3 coding sequence is TGTGCCAGCAGCCAAGATTTACGACAGGGGGCCAATGAGCAGTTCTTC.

This clonotype came up a few times. V is TRBV11-2 and J is TRBJ2-7; D is unresolved. Trimming left V 0 bases short and J 6 bases short, with 9 bases between. The CDR3 is 13 residues long. The germline V gene encodes CDR1 SGHAT and CDR2 FQNNGV. This CDR3 is CASSLESKGEQYF. The CDR3 bases are TGTGCCAGCAGCTTAGAGAGTAAGGGCGAGCAGTACTTC.

As DNA, the CDR3 is TGTGCCAGCAGTGACCCGGGACTACCGGATGGCTACACCTTC. It specifies CASSDPGLPDGYTF. The rearrangement joins TRBV6-5 to TRBJ1-2, with TRBD1 as a possible D gene (5 bases). This CDR3 has 14 amino acids. Germline CDR1 MNHEY, CDR2 SVGAGI. Trimming shortened V by 5 bases and J by 6 bases, and 16 bases separated the two germline ends.

This clonotype has a handful of counts. The chain uses TRBV7-9 and TRBJ1-5, with TRBD1 matching over 7 bases. CDR3 length: 14 residues. With V trimmed by 2 bases and J by 11 bases, 9 bases remained unmatched. The germline V gene has CDR1 SEHNR and CDR2 FQNEAQ (reference sequence). CDR3 amino acids: CASSLSGGEKTQHF. DNA of the CDR3: TGTGCCAGCAGCTTATCAGGGGGGGAGAAGACCCAGCATTTT.

A few counts support this clonotype. The chain combines TRBV5-1 with TRBJ2-7; D is ambiguous. Germline V CDR1 and CDR2: SGHRS, YFSETQ. CDR3 size: 13 residues. V lost 0 bases to trimming and J lost 3 bases, with 7 bases between them. The CDR3 spells CASSLVANYEQYF. CDR3 DNA sequence: TGCGCCAGCAGCTTGGTGGCTAACTACGAGCAGTACTTC.

The V call is TRBV12-3 or TRBV12-4, the J call TRBJ1-1; TRBD1 agrees at 7 bases. Trimming took 6 bases from V and 11 from J; bases not matched to a gene: 6. This CDR3 region has 11 residues. The CDR3 is CASRVDRVAFF. The CDR3 DNA follows: TGTGCCAGCAGGGTAGACAGGGTGGCTTTCTTT.

CDR3 coding DNA: TGTGCCAGCAGCTTAGGAGCGGGAGTGGATACGCAGTATTTT. It specifies CASSLGAGVDTQYF. The gene calls are TRBV7-3 and TRBJ2-3, with TRBD2 matching over 8 bases. Germline loops: CDR1 SGHTA, CDR2 FQGTGA. Trimming removed 2 bases from V and 6 bases from J; junction bases left unmatched: 4. This CDR3 contains 14 residues.

The gene calls are TRBV9 and TRBJ1-2; possibly TRBD1 for D (5 bases). The CDR3 spans 13 residues. Trimming removed 3 bases at V and 1 base at J, with 7 bases between. The germline CDR1 and CDR2 sequences are SGDLS and YYNGEE. The CDR3 sequence is CASSGGGNYGYTF. DNA for the CDR3: TGTGCCAGCAGCGGCGGGGGTAACTATGGCTACACCTTC.

The chain links TRBV3-1 to TRBJ2-2, with TRBD2 matching over 7 bases. The CDR3 runs 16 residues. V shed 0 bases, J shed 3 bases, and the junction held 4 bases outside the gene matches. The germline V gene has CDR1 LGHDT and CDR2 YNNKEL (reference sequence). CDR3 nucleotides: TGTGCCAGCAGCCAAGATCTTCTAGCGGACACCGGGGAGCTGTTTTTT. This translates into CASSQDLLADTGELFF.

The chain has TRBV7-2 and TRBJ2-1, with TRBD2 identical over 7 bases. Unmatched junction bases numbered 10, after V lost 5 bases and J lost 15 bases. The CDR3 extends over 12 amino acids. Germline CDR1 and CDR2: SGHTA and FQGNSA. CDR3 loop: CASSPGLVALFF. The DNA for the CDR3 is TGTGCCAGCAGCCCCGGACTAGTAGCTCTGTTCTTC.

This clonotype was seen only a few times. The rearrangement joins TRBV4-1 to TRBJ1-1, with D tentatively TRBD1 (6 bases). V lost 7 bases to trimming and J lost 0 bases, with 24 bases between them. CDR3 length equals 18 residues. The germline CDR1 and CDR2 sequences are MGHRA and YSYEKL. CDR3 protein: CASNSPLRGTTMNTEAFF. In DNA, the CDR3 is TGCGCCAGCAATTCACCCCTCAGGGGCACCACTATGAACACTGAAGCTTTCTTT.

This clonotype was detected only a few times. The gene calls are TRBV9 and TRBJ2-5, with D unclear. From germline, CDR1 is SGDLS and CDR2 YYNGEE. The CDR3 is made up of 13 amino acids. With 0 bases removed from V and 5 bases from J, the gap between germline ends came to 8 bases. The CDR3 is CASSVAPGETQYF. DNA of the CDR3: TGTGCCAGCAGCGTAGCCCCCGGGGAGACCCAGTACTTC.

Many counts were recorded for this clonotype. V and J are TRBV19 and TRBJ2-1; possible D gene TRBD1, 6 bases. This CDR3 region has 15 residues. Germline V gene data show CDR1 as LNHDA and CDR2 as SQIVND (reference sequence). V was cut by 6 bases and J by 5 bases, with 17 bases left in between. The chain's CDR3 is CASSLTIQGHNEQFF. The CDR3 bases are TGTGCCAGTAGCTTAACAATACAGGGTCACAATGAGCAGTTCTTC.

The J gene is TRBJ2-7, the V gene TRBV15; 10 nucleotides line up with TRBD2. This CDR3 contains 15 residues. Germline values: CDR1 LNHNV, CDR2 YYDKDF (reference sequence). Trimming removed 2 bases from V and 0 bases from J; junction bases left unmatched: 1. CDR3 in DNA: TGTGCCACCAGCAGAAGGACTAGCGGCTCCTACGAGCAGTACTTC. It translates to CATSRRTSGSYEQYF.

The genes are TRBV10-3 and TRBJ2-1, with D possibly TRBD1 on 6 matching bases. The CDR3 extends over 15 amino acids. The V gene's germline CDR1 is ENHRY and CDR2 SYGVKD. V gave up 3 bases and J gave up 2 bases, with 11 bases separating them. CDR3 protein: CAISDRTEPYNEQFF. The CDR3 DNA is TGTGCCATCAGTGATAGGACAGAACCCTACAATGAGCAGTTCTTC.